This T cell receptor beta chain was observed in a study of B cell selection in AIRE deficiency. Turning to this clone: What it recognizes is unknown.

The CDR3 is made up of 16 amino acids. Looked up from germline, CDR1 is SGDLS and CDR2 is YYNGEE. V shed 4 bases, J shed 4 bases, and the junction held 7 bases outside the gene matches. Whole-study findings and limits: Healthy donors alone shared around 33% of 3,300 or so Treg sequences; patients alone more than 8.5%. Patient Tconv cells held around 30% of Treg sequences shared by healthy donors.

Regulatory T cells were sorted as CD4+CD25hiCD127low/negative. Repertoires were generated with immunoSEQ multiplex PCR, while TCRdb's copy carries only in-frame clones and drops some. The sample yields thousands of clones, around 87% seen once. This chain connects TRBV9 to TRBJ2-1; TRBD2 matches 11 bases. Sequenced input: Tregs sorted from PBMCs. The sequence was obtained from a human donor with AIRE deficiency. The CDR3: CASSPLAGGRYNEQFF. CDR3 nucleotides: TGTGCCAGCAGCCCCTTAGCGGGGGGGCGATACAATGAGCAGTTCTTC.